The 10 T cell receptor beta chains given below trace back to one sample, sequenced in a study of monozygotic twins with inflammatory bowel disease (dated by TCRdb to about 2019). The library was built by means of 5' RACE. Sequencing took place on an Illumina HiSeq 2500. The reads, reprocessed by TCRdb, yield one row per CDR3 protein sequence and no DNA. The table of this sample itemizes roughly 160,000 distinct CDR3 sequences. Of the sample, 2.4% is held by the ten largest clones. The sequenced material came from blood. The receptors originated from a human donor with ulcerative colitis or Crohn's disease, or a healthy co-twin of an affected twin (not recorded which).

The chain links TRBV6-1 to TRBJ2-1; the D call from TCRdb, TRBD1, cannot be confirmed without DNA. Germline CDR1 reads MNHNS; CDR2 reads SASEGT. CDR3 length: 13 amino acids. The CDR3 protein is CASSETREDEQFF.

The V and J genes are TRBV5-4 and TRBJ2-4; without DNA, the TCRdb call of TRBD1 cannot be checked. Germline CDR1 SGHNT, CDR2 YYREEE (reference sequence). CDR3 length: 19 amino acids. The chain's CDR3 is CASSLAVVRQGSAKNIQYF.

The chain joins TRBV5-4 to TRBJ2-2; the D call from TCRdb, TRBD1, cannot be confirmed without DNA. The CDR3 length is 14 residues. CDR1 is SGHNT and CDR2 is YYREEE in the germline V gene (reference sequence). The CDR3 loop reads CATPGAENTGELFF.

The V gene is TRBV7-2, the J gene TRBJ1-2; TCRdb returns TRBD1, unconfirmable since there is no DNA. CDR1 and CDR2 from the germline V gene are SGHTA and FQGNSA. The CDR3 is 15 residues long. CDR3 sequence reads: CASSLATGGAKGYTF.

J is TRBJ2-5 and V is TRBV19; TCRdb designates TRBD1, a call that cannot be tested without DNA. This CDR3 has 16 amino acids. Germline V gene lookup returns CDR1 LNHDA and CDR2 SQIVND (reference sequence). CDR3 in amino acids: CASSPRGGLGWETQYF.

The chain links TRBV9 to TRBJ2-1; with no DNA, the TCRdb D assignment of TRBD2 cannot be verified. Germline CDR1 is SGDLS and CDR2 is YYNGEE. This CDR3 comprises 13 residues. CDR3: CASSIAGRDEQFF.

The J gene is TRBJ2-2, the V gene TRBV28; TCRdb outputs TRBD1, but without DNA this stays unchecked. Germline V gene lookup returns CDR1 MDHEN and CDR2 SYDVKM. The CDR3 is made up of 17 amino acids. The CDR3 here is CASKSYQGSKNTGELFF. Full variable domain (outside the CDR3, taken from reference TRBV28 and TRBJ2-2): DVKVTQSSRYLVKRTGEKVFLECVQDMDHENMFWYRQDPGLGLRLIYFSYDVKMKEKGDIPEGYSVSREKKERFSLILESASTNQTSMYLCASKSYQGSKNTGELFFGEGSRLTVL.

V and J are TRBV5-1 and TRBJ2-7. There are 14 residues in the CDR3. Per germline, CDR1 SGHRS and CDR2 YFSETQ. CDR3 residues: CASSLDRDTYEQYF.

This chain uses TRBV21-1 with TRBJ1-5; the TCRdb D gene call, TRBD1, has no DNA to confirm it. TRBV21-1 is a recognized pseudogene. This CDR3 is built from 15 residues. The CDR3 loop is CASSKEGGGNQPQHF.

The CDR3 sequence is CASSPGQGPAGYTF. The chain joins TRBV18 to TRBJ1-2; TCRdb designates TRBD1, a call that cannot be tested without DNA. Germline assignment: CDR1 KGHSH and CDR2 LQKENI. The CDR3 contains 14 residues.